The clone carrying this TCR beta chain occurred a few times. Germline loops: CDR1 LNHDA, CDR2 SQIVND (reference sequence). V shed 5 bases, J shed 0 bases, and the junction held 11 bases outside the gene matches. CDR3 length: 19 amino acids. The data were obtained in a study of blood T cell repertoires in COVID-19. Assay: immunoSEQ multiplex PCR; the TCRdb copy retains only in-frame clones and omits some. The sample holds tens of thousands of clones, roughly 90% seen once. The sequence derives from a human donor in a cohort sampled during active COVID-19. What was sequenced was peripheral blood. V usage is TRBV19 and J usage is TRBJ2-6; 9 bases agree with TRBD1. Written as DNA, the CDR3 is TGTGCCAGTAGTTCCGATTGGACAGGGGCCTTCTCTGGGGCCAACGTCCTGACTTTC. Translated, it gives CASSSDWTGAFSGANVLTF.